What follows are 26 T cell receptor beta chains derived from one specimen sequenced in a study of T-cell reconstitution after alpha-beta-depleted transplantation in children. TCRbeta library construction was performed incorporating unique molecular identifiers. MiXCR, run by TCRdb on the PCR reads, gives a single entry per CDR3 protein. The sample contains 120,000 to 150,000 distinct CDR3 sequences, around 9% of which appear only once. The material sequenced was PBMCs, mostly from graft donor cells, taken 180 days after TCRalphabeta/CD19-depleted stem cell transplant. These receptors originate from a female patient between 2 and 15 years old who had a stem cell transplant for congenital amegakaryocytic thrombocytopenia, so the T cells may come from the graft donor.

This clonotype appeared many times. The gene calls are TRBV5-1 and TRBJ1-4; D is possibly TRBD1 (5 bases). Germline V gene lookup returns CDR1 SGHRS and CDR2 YFSETQ. The CDR3 consists of 14 residues. V shed 0 bases and J shed 6 bases, with 9 bases lying between them. The CDR3 DNA follows: TGCGCCAGCAGCTTGGAATTGGGGGATGAAAAACTGTTTTTT. Its translation is CASSLELGDEKLFF. The complete variable domain, with remaining parts taken from reference TRBV5-1 and TRBJ1-4, reads KAGVTQTPRYLIKTRGQQVTLSCSPISGHRSVSWYQQTPGQGLQFLFEYFSETQRNKGNFPGRFSGRQFSNSRSEMNVSTLELGDSALYLCASSLELGDEKLFFGSGTQLSVL.

This clonotype was detected many times. The chain joins TRBV20-1 to TRBJ1-5; tentative D call: TRBD1 (5 bases). CDR1 and CDR2 (germline): DFQATT, SNEGSKA (reference sequence). This CDR3 comprises 16 residues. The V end lost 5 bases, the J end lost 3 bases, and 20 bases lay between the germline ends. Here the CDR3 DNA reads TGCAGTGCTGAAACCCCGGGACCAATTCTCAATCAGCCCCAGCATTTT. It encodes CSAETPGPILNQPQHF.

This clonotype was seen ten or more times. This chain links TRBV27 with TRBJ1-6, with D uncertain. This CDR3 has 15 residues. Germline values: CDR1 MNHEY, CDR2 SMNVEV (reference sequence). Deletions cut 0 bases from V and 4 bases from J, with 7 bases between. CDR3 sequence reads: CASSLSTPYNSPLHF. The DNA for the CDR3 is TGTGCCAGCAGTTTATCAACACCTTATAATTCACCCCTCCACTTT.

This clonotype has at least ten counts. V gene TRBV7-6 combines with J gene TRBJ2-1; possible D gene TRBD1, 5 bases. The ends were cut back, 2 bases at V and 5 bases at J, with 16 bases in the middle. CDR1 is SGHVS and CDR2 is FNYEAQ in the germline V gene. This CDR3 comprises 16 residues. The CDR3 is CASSLNGAEPHNEQFF. The CDR3 DNA sequence: TGTGCCAGCAGCTTAAATGGGGCAGAACCCCACAATGAGCAGTTCTTC.

With respect to this clonotype: Possible read error: a much larger clone is one base away. This chain connects TRBV6-2 or TRBV6-3 to TRBJ2-1; D is possibly TRBD2 (6 bases). CDR1 is MNHEY and CDR2 is SVGEGT in the germline V gene. CDR3 size: 15 residues. Here the CDR3 DNA reads TGTGCCAGCAGTCGACTAGTTAACTTCTACAATGACCAGTTCTTC. It yields the protein CASSRLVNFYNDQFF.

This clonotype was picked up many times. The V and J genes are TRBV9 and TRBJ2-1, with 8 bases identical to TRBD2. CDR1 is SGDLS, CDR2 YYNGEE, per germline. V lost 1 base, J lost 3 bases, and 3 bases stayed unmatched. The CDR3 has 15 amino acids. CDR3 coding DNA: TGTGCCAGCAGCGTACTAGCGGGCAACTACAATGAGCAGTTCTTC. It translates to CASSVLAGNYNEQFF.

This clonotype was seen a few times. J is TRBJ2-3 and V is TRBV28; D is perhaps TRBD1 (5 bases). In germline, CDR1 is MDHEN, CDR2 SYDVKM. This CDR3 has 15 residues. Trimming stripped 2 bases from V and 8 bases from J, with 17 bases between. CDR3: CASSLGALQLGTQYF. The CDR3 DNA follows: TGTGCCAGCAGTTTAGGGGCCCTACAGCTTGGTACGCAGTATTTT.

With respect to this clonotype: A much larger clone is a single base away; this may be a read error. The V call is TRBV12-3 or TRBV12-4, the J call TRBJ1-3; D remains unclear. The CDR3 length is 12 residues. CDR3 coding DNA: TGTGCCAGCAGTTTTTTTGGAAACACCACATATTTT. Its protein product is CASSFFGNTTYF.

The chain carries TRBV24-1 and TRBJ2-3; D is possibly TRBD2 (5 bases). The CDR3 consists of 14 residues. In germline, CDR1 is KGHDR, CDR2 SFDVKD. The V gene lost 0 bases and the J gene lost 4 bases, with 7 bases spanning the gap. The CDR3 protein is CATSDLWRPDTQYF. CDR3 bases: TGTGCCACCAGTGATTTGTGGAGGCCAGATACGCAGTATTTT.

This clonotype was picked up many times. The chain couples TRBV7-6 to TRBJ2-3; unclear D gene. This CDR3 comprises 16 residues. The ends were cut back, 0 bases at V and 1 base at J, with 11 bases in the middle. CDR1 and CDR2 (germline): SGHVS, FNYEAQ. The CDR3 sequence: CASSLASDGGTDTQYF. The CDR3, as DNA: TGTGCCAGCAGCTTAGCGTCGGATGGGGGCACAGATACGCAGTATTTT.

This clonotype has just a few counts. The chain couples TRBV28 to TRBJ1-3; possible D gene TRBD1, 5 bases. V was pared by 4 bases and J by 7 bases, with 11 bases between. Germline V gene data show CDR1 as MDHEN and CDR2 as SYDVKM. The CDR3 contains 13 residues. The DNA of the CDR3 is TGTGCCAGCAGTTACGACAGTGGTAACACCATATATTTT. Its protein product is CASSYDSGNTIYF.

The chain combines TRBV4-3 with TRBJ2-2, with 9 bases aligning to TRBD2. This CDR3 is 15 amino acids long. J lost 3 bases, V lost 7 bases, and 6 bases had no gene match. From germline, CDR1 is LGHNA and CDR2 YSLEER. CDR3 in amino acids: CASTSRLADTGELFF. The CDR3 region has the DNA TGCGCCAGCACGTCCCGACTAGCGGACACCGGGGAGCTGTTTTTT.

Comments on this clonotype: Possible read error: a much larger clone is one base away. The chain links TRBV11-2 to TRBJ2-1, with D possibly being TRBD2 (6 bases). Germline CDR1 is SGHAT and CDR2 is FQNNGV. Trimming took off 5 bases at V and 3 bases at J, with 8 bases between the two ends. The CDR3 covers 13 residues. CDR3 DNA sequence: TGTGCCAGCAGCCCGGGGGTCTACAATGAGCAGTTCTTC. Its protein is CASSPGVYNEQFF.

This clonotype was recorded many times. The rearrangement joins TRBV5-1 to TRBJ1-2; tentatively, D is TRBD1 (6 bases). The CDR3 extends over 14 amino acids. CDR1 SGHRS and CDR2 YFSETQ come from the germline V gene. Trimming pared 4 bases from V and 2 bases from J, leaving 12 bases between. The CDR3 loop reads CASSPRDTNYGYTF. In DNA form, the CDR3 reads TGCGCCAGCAGCCCCCGGGACACCAACTATGGCTACACCTTC.

This clonotype was recorded at least ten times. A much larger clone differs from this one at a single base, so this may be a read error. This chain links TRBV29-1 with TRBJ2-4, with a tentative D call TRBD1 (8 bases). The CDR3 spans 13 residues. Germline-derived CDR1 and CDR2 are SQVTM and ANQGSEA. CDR3 coding DNA: TGCAGCGTCAGCGGGACAGGTGAAAACAGTCAGTACTTC. The encoded protein is CSVSGTGENSQYF.

The rearrangement joins TRBV19 to TRBJ2-1; 11 bases fit TRBD2. The germline V gene encodes CDR1 LNHDA and CDR2 SQIVND (reference sequence). The CDR3 contains 14 residues. With 7 bases clipped from V and 8 bases from J, the junction kept 7 bases outside the gene matches. CDR3 sequence: CASILAGELDEQFF. In DNA, the CDR3 is TGTGCCAGTATACTAGCGGGAGAGCTGGATGAGCAGTTCTTC.

Ten or more counts support this clonotype. The gene calls are TRBV5-1 and TRBJ2-1; no clear D gene. The V end was cut by 4 bases, the J end by 0 bases, with 11 bases between. This CDR3 comprises 15 residues. Germline V gene data show CDR1 as SGHRS and CDR2 as YFSETQ. CDR3 in amino acids: CASSRNGGSYNEQFF. CDR3 DNA sequence: TGCGCCAGCAGCCGAAACGGCGGCTCCTACAATGAGCAGTTCTTC.

This rearrangement joins TRBV5-1 to TRBJ2-5; TRBD1 is a possible D gene (5 bases). The CDR3 contains 13 residues. Per germline, CDR1 SGHRS and CDR2 YFSETQ. The CDR3 protein is CATKRGREETQYF. As DNA, the CDR3 is TGCGCGACCAAAAGGGGCAGGGAAGAGACCCAGTACTTC.

This clonotype came up once. Without the conserved terminal phenylalanine or tryptophan, this CDR3 likely stems from a read error. Because the CDR3's place on the DNA is in doubt, the DNA is left out and the CDR3 is given as listed by TCRdb. V and J are TRBV4-3 and TRBJ2-5. With termini counted, the CDR3 has 14 amino acids. Germline-derived CDR1 and CDR2 are LGHNA and YSLEER. CDR3 loop: CASSQVYHQETQHL.

This clonotype was found many times. The CDR3 DNA is TGTGCCAGCAGTTTCGCTAGCGCCCTTCCCGGGGAGCTGTTTTTT. It encodes CASSFASALPGELFF. The chain has TRBV12-3 or TRBV12-4 and TRBJ2-2; TRBD2 might be the D (6 bases). The CDR3 is 15 residues long. V lost 3 bases and J 6 bases, leaving 14 bases between the germline ends.

The V and J genes are TRBV5-8 and TRBJ2-7; no definite D call. V was cut by 1 base and J by 0 bases, with 8 bases left in between. CDR3 length equals 14 residues. Germline V gene lookup returns CDR1 SGHTS and CDR2 YDEGEE. This CDR3 reads CASSLLSFSYEQYF. The CDR3 DNA reads as TGTGCCAGCAGCTTGTTGAGTTTCTCCTACGAGCAGTACTTC.

This clonotype has a handful of counts. The genes are TRBV18 and TRBJ2-7; TRBD2 might be the D (7 bases). The CDR3 has 15 amino acids. V was pared by 6 bases and J by 2 bases, with 17 bases between. The germline CDR1 and CDR2 sequences are KGHSH and LQKENI. The CDR3, as DNA: TGTGCCAGCTCCCGAGGCGGGGGCTCCGCCTACGAGCAGTACTTC. As protein: CASSRGGGSAYEQYF.

This clonotype occurred a few times. Here the CDR3 reads CSARDDRPTEAFF. The CDR3, as DNA: TGCAGTGCTAGAGATGACAGACCCACTGAAGCTTTCTTT. This rearrangement joins TRBV20-1 to TRBJ1-1; TRBD1 might be the D (5 bases). This CDR3 contains 13 residues. The V end was cut by 0 bases, the J end by 4 bases, with 9 bases between. Germline V lookup: CDR1 DFQATT, CDR2 SNEGSKA (reference sequence).

This clonotype was found many times. V usage is TRBV28 and J usage is TRBJ1-2, with D tentatively TRBD1 (6 bases). The CDR3 is 13 amino acids. The germline gives CDR1 MDHEN, CDR2 SYDVKM. The V and J ends lost 3 bases and 5 bases respectively, with 10 bases between them. CDR3 in DNA: TGTGCCAGCAGTTTTTCCAGGGGTTATGGCTACACCTTC. Protein product: CASSFSRGYGYTF.

This clonotype has at least ten counts. The chain employs TRBV5-1 and TRBJ1-2; TRBD1 aligns across 8 bases. Unmatched junction bases numbered 8, after V lost 4 bases and J lost 3 bases. This CDR3 has 15 residues. Germline V CDR1 and CDR2: SGHRS, YFSETQ. This CDR3 reads CASSPQDRAYYGYTF. The CDR3 DNA is TGCGCCAGCAGCCCACAGGACAGGGCCTACTATGGCTACACCTTC.

This clonotype was observed a handful of times. This chain uses TRBV3-1 with TRBJ2-7; D is undetermined. The germline V gene encodes CDR1 LGHDT and CDR2 YNNKEL (reference sequence). V lost 2 bases and J 0 bases, leaving 11 bases between the germline ends. This CDR3 is built from 15 residues. This chain's CDR3 is CASSQHPSSSYEQYF. Written as DNA, the CDR3 is TGTGCCAGCAGCCAACACCCTTCGAGCTCCTACGAGCAGTACTTC.